One T cell receptor beta chain is described in this entry. The CDR3 totals 11 residues. Germline loops: CDR1 DFQATT, CDR2 SNEGSKA (reference sequence). V dropped 5 bases and J dropped 5 bases, with 9 bases sitting between them. The method was immunoSEQ multiplex PCR; TCRdb's version includes in-frame clones alone and lacks a portion of them. The data hold roughly 1,500,000 clones, with 95% to 99% observed a single time. These data come from a study of shared clonotypes between healthy human individuals. This chain joins TRBV20-1 and TRBJ2-5, with D maybe TRBD2 (6 bases). This sequence originates from a man aged 25 to 40 in good health. The specimen was naive CD4+ T cells sorted from blood. Described subset: CD45RA+ positively selected. This CDR3 is CSAGGLETQYF. In DNA, the CDR3 is TGCAGTGCTGGGGGGTTGGAGACCCAGTACTTC.